The 30 T cell receptor beta chains below were found in one sample sequenced in a study of blood T cell repertoires in COVID-19 (dated by TCRdb to 2020 to 2022). Receptor amplification or capture employed the immunoSEQ multiplex PCR assay. TCRdb limited this immuneACCESS table to in-frame rearrangements with V and J called. A share of clones is missing; checked studies link under half to unresolved V genes, and the rest is unexplained. For this sample there are about 180,000 clones; approximately 80% appear just once. 1.5% of the sample belongs to the ten largest clones. Sample: peripheral blood. The receptors come from a human donor in a cohort sampled during active COVID-19.

J is TRBJ1-2 and V is TRBV5-1; TRBD1 agrees at 10 bases. The J segment lost 8 bases and the V segment lost 3 bases, leaving 7 bases of the junction unmatched. The CDR3 is 14 residues long. Germline V gives CDR1 SGHRS, CDR2 YFSETQ. The CDR3 protein is CASSSGTGVRGYTF. The CDR3 DNA sequence: TGCGCCAGCAGCTCCGGGACAGGGGTTCGGGGCTACACCTTC.

This clone was counted only a few times. This chain uses TRBV5-1 with TRBJ1-1; maybe TRBD1 (5 bases). Germline values: CDR1 SGHRS, CDR2 YFSETQ. V gave up 0 bases and J gave up 1 base, with 13 bases separating them. This CDR3 is 16 amino acids long. The DNA of the CDR3 is TGCGCCAGCAGCTTGGTATTTGACCAGGGGAACACTGAAGCTTTCTTT. Translation: CASSLVFDQGNTEAFF. Full variable domain (missing parts from reference TRBV5-1 and TRBJ1-1): KAGVTQTPRYLIKTRGQQVTLSCSPISGHRSVSWYQQTPGQGLQFLFEYFSETQRNKGNFPGRFSGRQFSNSRSEMNVSTLELGDSALYLCASSLVFDQGNTEAFFGQGTRLTVV.

V gene TRBV5-1 combines with J gene TRBJ1-2, with 9 bases matching TRBD1. Germline CDR1 reads SGHRS; CDR2 reads YFSETQ. This CDR3 comprises 12 residues. J was trimmed by 8 bases and V by 4 bases; bases with no gene match: 3. The CDR3 DNA reads as TGCGCCAGCAGCGGGGACAGGGCGGGCTACACCTTC. Translating it yields CASSGDRAGYTF. The full variable domain, rest sourced from reference TRBV5-1 and TRBJ1-2, is KAGVTQTPRYLIKTRGQQVTLSCSPISGHRSVSWYQQTPGQGLQFLFEYFSETQRNKGNFPGRFSGRQFSNSRSEMNVSTLELGDSALYLCASSGDRAGYTFGSGTRLTVV.

The chain joins TRBV19 to TRBJ2-3; D perhaps matches TRBD1 (6 bases). From germline, CDR1 is LNHDA and CDR2 SQIVND (reference sequence). Deletions cut 5 bases from V and 2 bases from J, with 14 bases between. This CDR3 has 15 residues. CDR3 residues: CASSAPGHLTDTQYF. The CDR3 DNA is TGTGCCAGTAGTGCACCGGGACACCTCACAGATACGCAGTATTTT.

The gene calls are TRBV10-1 and TRBJ2-3; D is perhaps TRBD2 (6 bases). The CDR3 extends over 15 amino acids. CDR1 is WNHNN and CDR2 is SYGVQD in the germline V gene (reference sequence). Deletions cut 5 bases from V and 0 bases from J, with 12 bases between. The CDR3 nucleotides read TGCGCCAGCAGTCGGGCTAGCGTTAGCACAGATACGCAGTATTTT. It translates to CASSRASVSTDTQYF.

The rearrangement joins TRBV7-6 to TRBJ2-1; 9 positions agree with TRBD2. Losses at the gene ends were 4 bases for V and 7 bases for J; bases not matched to a gene: 8. Germline V CDR1 and CDR2: SGHVS, FNYEAQ. The length of the CDR3 is 15 residues. The CDR3 protein is CASSSGTSLGNEQFF. DNA of the CDR3: TGTGCCAGCAGCTCCGGGACTAGCCTCGGAAATGAGCAGTTCTTC.

The rearrangement joins TRBV6-2 or TRBV6-3 to TRBJ2-7; TRBD2 agrees at 8 bases. Germline V CDR1 and CDR2: MNHEY, SVGEGT. V lost 5 bases, J lost 2 bases, and 5 bases stayed unmatched. The length of the CDR3 is 14 residues. The CDR3, as DNA: TGTGCCAGCAGTACCCCGGGAGGGCCCTACGAGCAGTACTTC. Translation: CASSTPGGPYEQYF.

The V call is TRBV11-2, the J call TRBJ1-5; D is unclear. Between the trimmed V and J ends, which lost 1 base and 6 bases, there was a span of 13 bases. Germline loops: CDR1 SGHAT, CDR2 FQNNGV. This CDR3 region has 15 residues. CDR3 coding DNA: TGTGCCAGCAGCTTAGCGGGAAGTAGAGGTCAGCCCCAGCATTTT. This sequence encodes CASSLAGSRGQPQHF.

The rearrangement joins TRBV19 to TRBJ1-1, with a weak D call TRBD1 (6 bases). Deletions cut 5 bases from V and 1 base from J, with 14 bases between. This CDR3 spans 15 amino acids. Germline-derived CDR1 and CDR2 are LNHDA and SQIVND (reference sequence). The CDR3 nucleotides read TGTGCCAGTAGTTTAGGACAGAGTTGGAACACTGAAGCTTTCTTT. Translation gives CASSLGQSWNTEAFF. Full variable domain (rest looked up from reference TRBV19 and TRBJ1-1): DGGITQSPKYLFRKEGQNVTLSCEQNLNHDAMYWYRQDPGQGLRLIYYSQIVNDFQKGDIAEGYSVSREKKESFPLTVTSAQKNPTAFYLCASSLGQSWNTEAFFGQGTRLTVV.

J is TRBJ2-5 and V is TRBV2; D not resolved. Trimming took 4 bases from V and 6 from J, leaving 15 bases between them. The CDR3 sequence is 14 residues long. Germline V gene data show CDR1 as SNHLY and CDR2 as FYNNEI. As DNA, the CDR3 is TGTGCCAGCAGTGGGAACACAGCTTTAAAGACCCAGTACTTC. This encodes CASSGNTALKTQYF.

There are a few counts of this clone. This rearrangement joins TRBV12-5 to TRBJ1-5; possible D gene TRBD1, 5 bases. Trimming pared 4 bases from V and 2 bases from J, leaving 15 bases between. This CDR3 is built from 16 residues. Germline V gives CDR1 LGHNT, CDR2 FRNRAP. The CDR3 sequence: CASGSDLQGGNQPQHF. In DNA, the CDR3 is TGTGCTAGTGGTTCAGACCTCCAAGGGGGCAATCAGCCCCAGCATTTT.

V is TRBV9 and J is TRBJ1-2; D is unresolved. The V end lost 4 bases, the J end lost 3 bases, and 13 bases lay between the germline ends. Germline V gene lookup returns CDR1 SGDLS and CDR2 YYNGEE. The CDR3 totals 14 residues. This chain's CDR3 is CASSITDTYYGYTF. DNA of the CDR3: TGTGCCAGCAGCATCACTGACACGTACTATGGCTACACCTTC. The variable domain in full, completed from reference TRBV9 and TRBJ1-2, reads DSGVTQTPKHLITATGQRVTLRCSPRSGDLSVYWYQQSLDQGLQFLIQYYNGEERAKGNILERFSAQQFPDLHSELNLSSLELGDSALYFCASSITDTYYGYTFGSGTRLTVV.

This chain links TRBV10-2 with TRBJ2-7; D not resolved. The germline gives CDR1 WSHSY, CDR2 SAAADI. CDR3 length: 14 amino acids. V gave up 0 bases and J gave up 6 bases, with 12 bases separating them. The CDR3 loop is CASSESSGLSEQYF. In nucleotides, the CDR3 is TGCGCCAGCAGTGAGTCGAGTGGGCTCTCCGAGCAGTACTTC.

The V and J genes are TRBV6-2 or TRBV6-3 and TRBJ2-4; TRBD2 aligns across 13 bases. From germline, CDR1 is MNHEY and CDR2 SVGEGT. The ends lost 5 bases at V and 0 bases at J; junction bases unmatched: 7. This CDR3 has 18 residues. The CDR3 here is CASSQLAGGPGAKNIQYF. DNA for the CDR3: TGTGCCAGCAGTCAACTAGCGGGGGGGCCGGGAGCCAAAAACATTCAGTACTTC.

The chain carries TRBV21-1 and TRBJ1-2. TRBV21-1 has pseudogene status. The length of the CDR3 is 12 residues. CDR3 coding DNA: TGTGCCAGCAGCAAAGGGCGGTACGGCTACACCTTC. It translates to CASSKGRYGYTF.

This chain connects TRBV5-4 to TRBJ2-7; 8 nucleotides line up with TRBD1. V shed 4 bases and J 3 bases; nucleotides not matched to a gene: 3. The CDR3 consists of 13 residues. CDR1 is SGHNT, CDR2 YYREEE, per germline (reference sequence). In DNA, the CDR3 is TGTGCCAGCAGCGACAGGGGTAGCTACGAGCAGTACTTC. Protein: CASSDRGSYEQYF.

This clone turned up a few times. J is TRBJ2-7 and V is TRBV7-2, with TRBD1 matching over 10 bases. The CDR3 is 15 residues long. CDR1 SGHTA and CDR2 FQGNSA come from the germline V gene. V lost 7 bases, J lost 2 bases, and 8 bases stayed unmatched. Written as DNA, the CDR3 is TGTGCCAGCAAGATTGGGACAGGGGTTACCTACGAGCAGTACTTC. Translating it yields CASKIGTGVTYEQYF.

This chain uses TRBV5-4 with TRBJ1-2, with D maybe TRBD1 (6 bases). CDR3 length equals 16 residues. The germline V and J ends were trimmed by 4 bases and 8 bases, with 24 bases remaining between them. Germline loops: CDR1 SGHNT, CDR2 YYREEE (reference sequence). The CDR3, as DNA: TGTGCCAGCAGCCACGGATTACTCACAGGGTCTAACGGCTACACCTTC. Protein: CASSHGLLTGSNGYTF.

The chain joins TRBV18 to TRBJ1-4; the D gene is possibly TRBD1 (6 bases). The V end lost 3 bases, the J end lost 6 bases, and 11 bases lay between the germline ends. Germline loops: CDR1 KGHSH, CDR2 LQKENI. The CDR3 is 14 residues long. CDR3 in DNA: TGTGCCAGCTCACCGGACAGACGAGATGAAAAACTGTTTTTT. As protein: CASSPDRRDEKLFF.

This clone was counted between two and nine times. The chain joins TRBV28 to TRBJ1-6; 7 nucleotides line up with TRBD1. The CDR3 is 15 amino acids. Germline lookup yields CDR1 MDHEN and CDR2 SYDVKM. The trim removed 5 bases at V and 4 bases at J, leaving 5 bases unmatched. In nucleotides, the CDR3 is TGTGCCAGCAGTCCTGACAGGGTTTATAATTCACCCCTCCACTTT. Translated: CASSPDRVYNSPLHF.

The V and J genes are TRBV5-8 and TRBJ1-2; 9 bases align to TRBD1. This CDR3 spans 16 amino acids. Germline CDR1 SGHTS, CDR2 YDEGEE. J lost 4 bases, V lost 1 base, and 8 bases had no gene match. The CDR3 nucleotides read TGTGCCAGCAGCTTGCCCGGGACAGGGACGGGCTATGGCTACACCTTC. Translating gives CASSLPGTGTGYGYTF.

The rearrangement uses TRBV29-1 and TRBJ2-7, with D maybe TRBD2 (6 bases). Germline loops: CDR1 SQVTM, CDR2 ANQGSEA. This CDR3 is built from 13 residues. The V gene lost 1 base and the J gene lost 4 bases, with 11 bases spanning the gap. For the CDR3, the DNA is TGCAGCGTTGAAGGGGAGGCGGGGTACGAGCAGTACTTC. The encoded protein is CSVEGEAGYEQYF.

The chain couples TRBV5-4 to TRBJ1-1; 7 nucleotides match TRBD1. Germline loops: CDR1 SGHNT, CDR2 YYREEE (reference sequence). V shed 0 bases, J shed 10 bases, and the junction held 3 bases outside the gene matches. CDR3 length equals 12 residues. This chain's CDR3 is CASSLEGQRAFF. CDR3 DNA: TGTGCCAGCAGCTTGGAGGGACAGCGAGCTTTCTTT.

The chain carries TRBV27 and TRBJ2-7; D is ambiguous. From germline, CDR1 is MNHEY and CDR2 SMNVEV (reference sequence). V lost 2 bases and J lost 2, with 7 bases in between. This CDR3 is 13 amino acids long. CDR3 DNA: TGTGCCAGCAGTTTAGCTCAGACCTACGAGCAGTACTTC. Residues: CASSLAQTYEQYF.

The chain links TRBV12-5 to TRBJ1-2; a possible D gene is TRBD1 (6 bases). The germline V gene encodes CDR1 LGHNT and CDR2 FRNRAP. Trimming removed 1 base from V and 7 bases from J, with 19 bases in between. CDR3 length: 16 amino acids. CDR3 residues: CASGLGTSTGRSGYTF. The CDR3 region has the DNA TGTGCTAGTGGTTTGGGAACCTCCACAGGGCGAAGTGGCTACACCTTC.

The chain joins TRBV19 to TRBJ1-2, with TRBD1 as a possible D gene (6 bases). The CDR3 has 16 residues. Germline-derived CDR1 and CDR2 are LNHDA and SQIVND (reference sequence). Trimming took 0 bases from V and 2 from J, leaving 13 bases between them. CDR3 loop: CASSIDHNRENYGYTF. The CDR3 coding sequence is TGTGCCAGTAGTATAGATCACAACAGGGAAAACTATGGCTACACCTTC.

The chain is built from TRBV7-9 and TRBJ1-4, with D possibly matching TRBD1 (5 bases). Looked up from germline, CDR1 is SEHNR and CDR2 is FQNEAQ (reference sequence). Between the trimmed V and J ends, which lost 1 base and 7 bases, there was a span of 10 bases. This CDR3 is built from 14 residues. DNA of the CDR3: TGTGCCAGCAGCTTAGGACAGCTTGGTGAAAAACTGTTTTTT. As protein: CASSLGQLGEKLFF.

This sequence joins TRBV7-3 and TRBJ2-5; D is undetermined. The germline CDR1 and CDR2 sequences are SGHTA and FQGTGA. The CDR3 loop spans 13 amino acids. V shed 2 bases and J shed 5 bases, with 9 bases lying between them. CDR3 bases: TGTGCCAGCAGCTTAGGGCCCAGCGAGACCCAGTACTTC. This encodes CASSLGPSETQYF.

The chain combines TRBV6-2 or TRBV6-3 with TRBJ2-5, with 9 bases aligning to TRBD1. The V and J ends lost 2 bases and 5 bases, in that order; junction bases with no gene match: 9. Germline-derived CDR1 and CDR2 are MNHEY and SVGEGT. The CDR3 totals 16 residues. The CDR3 DNA reads TGTGCCAGCAGTTACGGAAGGACAGGGGCGGTGGAGACCCAGTACTTC. Translating it yields CASSYGRTGAVETQYF.

The rearrangement uses TRBV7-2 and TRBJ2-6; 9 bases are a match to TRBD1. The CDR3 contains 17 residues. Germline CDR1 is SGHTA and CDR2 is FQGNSA. With 4 bases clipped from V and 2 bases from J, the junction kept 6 bases outside the gene matches. The CDR3 loop reads CASSSRDRDPGANVLTF. CDR3 DNA: TGTGCCAGCAGCTCACGGGACAGGGATCCTGGGGCCAACGTCCTGACTTTC.